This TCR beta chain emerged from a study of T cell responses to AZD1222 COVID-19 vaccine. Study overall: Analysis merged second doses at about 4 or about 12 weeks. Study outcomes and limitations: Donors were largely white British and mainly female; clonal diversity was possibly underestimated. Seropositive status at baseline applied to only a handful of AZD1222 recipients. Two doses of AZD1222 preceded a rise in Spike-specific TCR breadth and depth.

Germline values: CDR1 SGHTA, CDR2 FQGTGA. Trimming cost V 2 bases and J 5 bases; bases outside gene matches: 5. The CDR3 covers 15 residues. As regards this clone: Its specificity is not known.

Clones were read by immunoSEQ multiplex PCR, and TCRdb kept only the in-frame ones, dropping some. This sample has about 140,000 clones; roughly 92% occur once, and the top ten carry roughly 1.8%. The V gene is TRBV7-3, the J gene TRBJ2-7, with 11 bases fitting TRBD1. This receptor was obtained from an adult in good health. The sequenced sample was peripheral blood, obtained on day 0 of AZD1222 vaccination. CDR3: CASSLSGQGVHEQYF. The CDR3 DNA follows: TGTGCCAGCAGCTTATCGGGACAGGGGGTTCACGAGCAGTACTTC.